These 27 T cell receptor beta chains came from one sample sequenced in a study of OX40 agonist ivuxolimab in advanced cancers. The repertoire was sequenced with immunoSEQ multiplex PCR; TCRdb's copy has only in-frame clones and lacks some. The sample has tens of thousands of clones, roughly 87% seen once; the top ten hold around 0.19%. The material was CD4+ or CD8+ T cells sorted from blood, obtained in a trial of the OX40 agonist ivuxolimab. Every receptor here comes from an adult with an advanced solid tumor such as melanoma, head and neck, liver or kidney cancer.

This clone was seen a handful of times. The rearrangement joins TRBV7-2 to TRBJ1-2; 8 nucleotides align to TRBD1. The J segment lost 2 bases and the V segment lost 4 bases, leaving 3 bases of the junction unmatched. Germline V lookup: CDR1 SGHTA, CDR2 FQGNSA. The CDR3 has 14 residues. CDR3 region: CASSSGTGNYGYTF. Here the CDR3 DNA reads TGTGCCAGCAGCTCCGGGACAGGAAACTATGGCTACACCTTC.

V gene TRBV5-5 combines with J gene TRBJ2-5, with unresolved D. V lost 0 bases and J 4 bases, leaving 10 bases between the germline ends. The CDR3 is made up of 14 amino acids. The germline V gene encodes CDR1 SGHKS and CDR2 YYEKEE (reference sequence). For the CDR3, the DNA is TGTGCCAGCAGCTTGGATGAGGTAAGAGAGACCCAGTACTTC. Amino acids: CASSLDEVRETQYF.

The rearrangement links TRBV28 to TRBJ1-5, with 10 bases lining up with TRBD1. The V segment lost 5 bases and the J segment 4 bases; nucleotides outside the gene matches: 8. CDR1 is MDHEN and CDR2 is SYDVKM in the germline V gene. The CDR3 runs 16 residues. This CDR3 reads CASSPLDRGKNQPQHF. The CDR3 DNA reads as TGTGCCAGCAGTCCCCTGGACAGGGGGAAGAATCAGCCCCAGCATTTT. Filled out from reference TRBV28 and TRBJ1-5, the complete variable domain reads DVKVTQSSRYLVKRTGEKVFLECVQDMDHENMFWYRQDPGLGLRLIYFSYDVKMKEKGDIPEGYSVSREKKERFSLILESASTNQTSMYLCASSPLDRGKNQPQHFGDGTRLSIL.

The chain has TRBV11-1 and TRBJ2-7; no firm D call. V lost 3 bases, J lost 4 bases, and 10 bases lay in between. The CDR3 has 13 amino acids. Per germline, CDR1 SGHAT and CDR2 FQDESV (reference sequence). CDR3 residues: CASSLARLYEQYF. The CDR3 DNA reads TGTGCCAGCAGCTTGGCCCGCTTGTACGAGCAGTACTTC.

This chain connects TRBV4-1 to TRBJ2-1, with TRBD2 as a possible D gene (5 bases). Germline-derived CDR1 and CDR2 are MGHRA and YSYEKL. Deletions cut 5 bases from V and 8 bases from J, with 16 bases between. This CDR3 contains 14 residues. CDR3 in amino acids: CASSKGGPLDEQFF. In DNA form, the CDR3 reads TGCGCCAGCAGCAAGGGCGGGCCTTTGGATGAGCAGTTCTTC.

This clone was detected only once. V is TRBV4-1 and J is TRBJ1-2; 12 bases are shared with TRBD1. V gave up 4 bases and J gave up 2 bases; unmatched junction bases: 8. Germline assignment: CDR1 MGHRA and CDR2 YSYEKL. The CDR3 contains 17 residues. CDR3 sequence: CASSPGQGAGMNYGYTF. The CDR3 nucleotides read TGCGCCAGCAGCCCGGGACAGGGGGCGGGAATGAACTATGGCTACACCTTC.

The chain recombines TRBV14 with TRBJ2-2; D perhaps matches TRBD2 (6 bases). Trimming took 4 bases from V and 5 from J, leaving 20 bases between them. The germline gives CDR1 SGHDN, CDR2 FVKESK. This CDR3 is built from 17 residues. CDR3 bases: TGTGCCAGCAGCCCCGGGCGGGGCCATGGGTGGACCGGGGAGCTGTTTTTT. This translates into CASSPGRGHGWTGELFF. Variable domain in full (rest from reference TRBV14 and TRBJ2-2): EAGVTQFPSHSVIEKGQTVTLRCDPISGHDNLYWYRRVMGKEIKFLLHFVKESKQDESGMPNNRFLAERTGGTYSTLKVQPAELEDSGVYFCASSPGRGHGWTGELFFGEGSRLTVL.

This clone was counted a single time. This chain uses TRBV19 with TRBJ1-1; D may be TRBD1 (5 bases). The V gene's germline CDR1 is LNHDA and CDR2 SQIVND (reference sequence). This CDR3 region has 14 residues. V lost 1 base and J 2 bases, leaving 8 bases between the germline ends. The CDR3 DNA reads TGTGCCAGTAGTATAGGGGACGAAAACACTGAAGCTTTCTTT. As protein: CASSIGDENTEAFF.

The chain recombines TRBV2 with TRBJ1-1, with D hard to call. This CDR3 spans 15 amino acids. CDR1 SNHLY and CDR2 FYNNEI come from the germline V gene. Trimming removed 4 bases from V and 1 base from J, with 13 bases in between. The CDR3 loop reads CASSGGRSGNTEAFF. The CDR3 nucleotides read TGTGCCAGCAGTGGGGGAAGGTCGGGGAACACTGAAGCTTTCTTT. Combining the CDR3 with reference TRBV2 and TRBJ1-1 gives the whole variable domain EPEVTQTPSHQVTQMGQEVILRCVPISNHLYFYWYRQILGQKVEFLVSFYNNEISEKSEIFDDQFSVERPDGSNFTLKIRSTKLEDSAMYFCASSGGRSGNTEAFFGQGTRLTVV.

The CDR3 coding sequence is TGTGCCAGCAGCTTAGCTTCAGGGAACTATGGCTACACCTTC. Its protein is CASSLASGNYGYTF. The chain carries TRBV7-8 and TRBJ1-2; TRBD1 might be the D (5 bases). CDR1 SGHVS and CDR2 FQNEAQ come from the germline V gene. The CDR3 consists of 14 residues. The ends were cut back, 0 bases at V and 2 bases at J, with 7 bases in the middle.

The chain recombines TRBV6-6 with TRBJ1-5; D gene uncertain. CDR1 is MNHNY and CDR2 is SVGAGI in the germline V gene (reference sequence). The CDR3 extends over 14 amino acids. V dropped 10 bases and J dropped 0 bases, with 13 bases sitting between them. The CDR3 DNA reads TGTGCCACCCGAGAAAGGGCTAGCAATCAGCCCCAGCATTTT. It is translated as CATRERASNQPQHF.

In DNA form, the CDR3 reads TGCGCCAGCAGCTTGGGGGCAGGGGGCCCCAACACTGAAGCTTTCTTT. It is translated as CASSLGAGGPNTEAFF. The J gene is TRBJ1-1, the V gene TRBV5-1, with 8 bases fitting TRBD1. Germline V gene data show CDR1 as SGHRS and CDR2 as YFSETQ. J lost 2 bases, V lost 0 bases, and 6 bases had no gene match. The length of the CDR3 is 16 residues.

V is TRBV18 and J is TRBJ1-3; D perhaps matches TRBD1 (5 bases). V lost 3 bases to trimming and J lost 3 bases, with 15 bases between them. This CDR3 contains 16 residues. The germline V gene encodes CDR1 KGHSH and CDR2 LQKENI. The CDR3 sequence is CASSPGLRGFGNTIYF. The CDR3 DNA sequence: TGTGCCAGCTCACCGGGACTGCGAGGATTTGGAAACACCATATATTTT.

This chain links TRBV7-2 with TRBJ2-7; maybe TRBD2 (6 bases). Germline-derived CDR1 and CDR2 are SGHTA and FQGNSA. This CDR3 is built from 14 residues. Trimming took off 0 bases at V and 3 bases at J, with 9 bases between the two ends. CDR3 sequence: CASSLAQDYYEQYV. The CDR3 nucleotides read TGTGCCAGCAGCTTAGCCCAGGACTACTACGAGCAGTACGTC.

Details on this clone: The junction departs from the called germline gene at one end, perhaps through a read error. The rearrangement uses TRBV5-1 and TRBJ2-1; 12 positions match TRBD2. Germline V gene data show CDR1 as SGHRS and CDR2 as YFSETQ. This CDR3 comprises 17 residues. The CDR3 bases are TGCGCCAGCAACTTGGAACTAGCGGGGGGCCGCGGCAATGAGCAGTTCTTC. This codes for CASNLELAGGRGNEQFF.

The V gene is TRBV28, the J gene TRBJ2-2; D is unclear. Trimming pared 3 bases from V and 7 bases from J, leaving 12 bases between. Germline CDR1 is MDHEN and CDR2 is SYDVKM. The CDR3 has 14 residues. This CDR3 reads CASSFDKGNGELFF. CDR3 nucleotides: TGTGCCAGCAGTTTCGACAAGGGAAACGGGGAGCTGTTTTTT.

This clone was detected only a few times. The chain employs TRBV2 and TRBJ1-5, with 7 bases aligning to TRBD1. This CDR3 comprises 14 residues. In germline, CDR1 is SNHLY, CDR2 FYNNEI. J gave up 3 bases and V 6 bases, and 5 bases lay outside the gene matches. The chain's CDR3 is CASRGGQPNQPQHF. The CDR3 DNA reads as TGTGCCAGCAGAGGGGGACAGCCCAATCAGCCCCAGCATTTT.

The CDR3 DNA is TGTGCCAGCAGTTCCCAAACAGGAGGTCGTTATGGCTACACCTTC. Translation: CASSSQTGGRYGYTF. The rearrangement links TRBV6-5 to TRBJ1-2; weak D call: TRBD1 (5 bases). The CDR3 totals 15 residues. In germline, CDR1 is MNHEY, CDR2 SVGAGI. V was cut by 4 bases and J by 5 bases, with 17 bases left in between.

The genes are TRBV5-5 and TRBJ2-5; 9 positions match TRBD1. Trimming removed 2 bases from V and 1 base from J; junction bases left unmatched: 3. The germline CDR1 and CDR2 sequences are SGHKS and YYEKEE (reference sequence). The CDR3 spans 15 residues. CDR3 DNA: TGTGCCAGCAGCTTTACAGGGGGCATCCAAGAGACCCAGTACTTC. Translating gives CASSFTGGIQETQYF.

The rearrangement uses TRBV18 and TRBJ2-7; D possibly matches TRBD1 or TRBD2 (6 bases each). The CDR3 consists of 15 residues. V shed 8 bases and J shed 0 bases, with 17 bases lying between them. CDR1 KGHSH and CDR2 LQKENI come from the germline V gene. The CDR3 region has the DNA TGTGCCAGCGCCCTGTCCGGGGGCGACTCCTACGAGCAGTACTTC. This translates into CASALSGGDSYEQYF.

The chain is built from TRBV6-6 and TRBJ2-7; TRBD1 matches at 9 bases. CDR3 size: 15 residues. Germline CDR1 is MNHNY and CDR2 is SVGAGI (reference sequence). After removal of 2 bases from V and 1 base from J, the junction contained 3 bases not matched to a gene. The CDR3 protein is CASSYAGTGSYEQYV. The DNA of the CDR3 is TGTGCCAGCAGTTACGCGGGGACAGGGTCCTACGAGCAGTACGTC.

The chain uses TRBV6-1 and TRBJ2-5; no definite D call. The germline V gene has CDR1 MNHNS and CDR2 SASEGT. The CDR3 sequence is 16 residues long. V was clipped by 4 bases and J by 5 bases, with 20 bases between them. The CDR3 region is CASSVERVITPETQYF. The CDR3 coding sequence is TGTGCCAGCAGTGTAGAAAGGGTTATAACCCCCGAGACCCAGTACTTC.

DNA of the CDR3: TGTGCCACCAAGGACAGTCCTGGAAACACCATATATTTT. This translates into CATKDSPGNTIYF. The chain uses TRBV19 and TRBJ1-3; possible D gene TRBD1, 6 bases. The CDR3 is 13 amino acids. V was cut by 10 bases and J by 2 bases, with 12 bases left in between. Germline-derived CDR1 and CDR2 are LNHDA and SQIVND (reference sequence).

The V gene is TRBV19, the J gene TRBJ1-1; D is unclear. V was shortened by 5 bases and J by 1 base, with 14 bases between the two germline ends. CDR1 is LNHDA and CDR2 is SQIVND in the germline V gene (reference sequence). CDR3 length equals 15 residues. The CDR3 loop reads CASSPSGGGNTEAFF. CDR3 DNA sequence: TGTGCCAGTAGTCCGAGTGGAGGTGGGAACACTGAAGCTTTCTTT.

In its sample, this clone was seen once. The V call is TRBV5-1, the J call TRBJ2-1; a possible D gene is TRBD1 (6 bases). CDR3 length: 17 residues. Germline V gene lookup returns CDR1 SGHRS and CDR2 YFSETQ. Trimming took 0 bases from V and 0 from J, leaving 13 bases between them. CDR3 coding DNA: TGCGCCAGCAGCTTGGGCCTAGGACAGCCCTCCTACAATGAGCAGTTCTTC. It is translated as CASSLGLGQPSYNEQFF.

The rearrangement links TRBV15 to TRBJ2-3; TRBD2 is a possible D gene (6 bases). The germline CDR1 and CDR2 sequences are LNHNV and YYDKDF (reference sequence). The CDR3 loop spans 17 amino acids. The V gene lost 1 base and the J gene lost 1 base, with 15 bases spanning the gap. The CDR3: CATSRGIRRAGTDTQYF. In DNA form, the CDR3 reads TGTGCCACCAGCAGAGGGATCAGGAGGGCTGGCACAGATACGCAGTATTTT.

This chain links TRBV15 with TRBJ1-2; weak D call: TRBD1 (5 bases). The V gene lost 5 bases and the J gene lost 11 bases, with 24 bases spanning the gap. There are 15 residues in the CDR3. CDR1 LNHNV and CDR2 YYDKDF come from the germline V gene (reference sequence). CDR3 loop: CATSATGNLGRYYTF. The CDR3 bases are TGTGCCACCAGCGCAACCGGGAACCTGGGGCGTTATTACACCTTC.